The 12 T cell receptor beta chains listed next were all sequenced from one sample in a study of cytomegalovirus exposure and HLA in healthy donors. 13 Jbeta primers and 60 Vbeta primers were used for the PCR. Assay used: immunoSEQ multiplex PCR; TCRdb lists only in-frame clones, some missing. The sample yields about 160,000 clones, around two thirds seen once. The sequencing sample was made of PBMCs. Receptors originate from a woman between 18 and 29 years old in good health and CMV-seronegative.

This clone appeared a few times. The V gene is TRBV6-5, the J gene TRBJ2-7, with 7 bases that match TRBD2. V shed 2 bases, J shed 6 bases, and the junction held 4 bases outside the gene matches. The CDR3 runs 13 residues. Germline CDR1 and CDR2: MNHEY and SVGAGI. CDR3 region: CASSYGGEGEQYF. CDR3 DNA: TGTGCCAGCAGTTACGGGGGGGAAGGCGAGCAGTACTTC.

This chain uses TRBV2 with TRBJ1-4, with 11 bases matching TRBD1. The V and J ends lost 1 base and 8 bases, in that order; junction bases with no gene match: 3. The CDR3 consists of 15 residues. Germline V lookup: CDR1 SNHLY, CDR2 FYNNEI. CDR3 DNA sequence: TGTGCCAGCAGTGAAGGGGACAGGGGGGGGGAAAAACTGTTTTTT. The encoded protein is CASSEGDRGGEKLFF. The complete variable domain, with remaining parts taken from reference TRBV2 and TRBJ1-4, reads EPEVTQTPSHQVTQMGQEVILRCVPISNHLYFYWYRQILGQKVEFLVSFYNNEISEKSEIFDDQFSVERPDGSNFTLKIRSTKLEDSAMYFCASSEGDRGGEKLFFGSGTQLSVL.

To note about this clone: Mismatch with germline at one junction end may stem from a read error. V usage is TRBV9 and J usage is TRBJ1-2; D gene unclear. The CDR3 runs 17 residues. Germline CDR1 reads SGDLS; CDR2 reads YYNGEE. CDR3 region: CASSVAGGRTLNYGYTF. DNA for the CDR3: TGTGCCAGCAGCGTAGCAGGAGGTCGTACCTTAAACTATGGTTACACCTTC.

Only a few counts were recorded for this clone. V is TRBV5-6 and J is TRBJ1-2; D is undetermined. Germline V gene lookup returns CDR1 SGHDT and CDR2 YYEEEE. Trimming shortened V by 4 bases and J by 7 bases, and 11 bases separated the two germline ends. The CDR3 is made up of 12 amino acids. CDR3 bases: TGTGCCAGCAGCACCGGCCCTAGTGGCTACACCTTC. This encodes CASSTGPSGYTF.

V is TRBV7-6 and J is TRBJ2-1, with 8 bases aligning to TRBD2. The V and J ends lost 4 bases and 7 bases, in that order; junction bases with no gene match: 6. This CDR3 is 14 amino acids long. In germline, CDR1 is SGHVS, CDR2 FNYEAQ. The CDR3 sequence: CASSYRLAWNEQFF. CDR3 nucleotide sequence: TGTGCCAGCAGCTACAGACTAGCGTGGAATGAGCAGTTCTTC.

There are a few counts of this clone. V and J are TRBV7-2 and TRBJ1-1, with TRBD1 identical over 9 bases. Germline CDR1 SGHTA, CDR2 FQGNSA. CDR3 length equals 16 residues. The J segment lost 0 bases and the V segment lost 0 bases, leaving 2 bases of the junction unmatched. The CDR3 region has the DNA TGTGCCAGCAGCTTAGCCGGGACAGGGATGAACACTGAAGCTTTCTTT. This translates into CASSLAGTGMNTEAFF.

The genes are TRBV6-6 and TRBJ2-7; tentatively, D is TRBD1 (5 bases). The CDR3 spans 13 residues. The V end lost 2 bases, the J end lost 0 bases, and 5 bases lay between the germline ends. CDR1 is MNHNY, CDR2 SVGAGI, per germline (reference sequence). Here the CDR3 DNA reads TGTGCCAGCAGTTACGACAGCTCCTACGAGCAGTACGTC. This translates into CASSYDSSYEQYV.

The V and J genes are TRBV6-6 and TRBJ2-7, with D tentatively TRBD2 (6 bases). In germline, CDR1 is MNHNY, CDR2 SVGAGI (reference sequence). The CDR3 extends over 14 amino acids. V was shortened by 4 bases and J by 1 base, with 11 bases between the two germline ends. The CDR3 loop reads CASSLSLASYEQYV. In DNA form, the CDR3 reads TGTGCCAGCAGTTTATCCCTAGCGTCCTACGAGCAGTACGTC.

The chain recombines TRBV4-1 with TRBJ1-1; 7 positions agree with TRBD1. J gave up 5 bases and V 8 bases, and 17 bases lay outside the gene matches. This CDR3 region has 16 residues. CDR1 and CDR2 (germline): MGHRA, YSYEKL. The CDR3 here is CASRTLQGRRGTEAFF. CDR3 DNA: TGCGCCAGCCGAACATTACAGGGGCGGAGGGGGACTGAAGCTTTCTTT.

The chain has TRBV7-2 and TRBJ2-7; the D is unclear. Germline lookup yields CDR1 SGHTA and CDR2 FQGNSA. V lost 1 base and J lost 3, with 7 bases in between. The CDR3 is 13 amino acids. This CDR3 is CASSLGANYEQYF. CDR3 nucleotides: TGTGCCAGCAGCTTAGGGGCAAACTACGAGCAGTACTTC.

A few counts support this clone. The genes are TRBV28 and TRBJ1-4, with 9 bases matching TRBD1. The CDR3 has 16 amino acids. Germline assignment: CDR1 MDHEN and CDR2 SYDVKM. V gave up 4 bases and J gave up 2 bases; unmatched junction bases: 5. CDR3 sequence reads: CASSWDRDSTNEKLFF. The CDR3 nucleotides are TGTGCCAGCAGTTGGGACAGGGATTCTACTAATGAAAAACTGTTTTTT.

This chain links TRBV6-6 with TRBJ1-2; 9 bases are a match to TRBD1. Per germline, CDR1 MNHNY and CDR2 SVGAGI (reference sequence). The CDR3 is made up of 12 amino acids. V shed 8 bases and J 5 bases; nucleotides not matched to a gene: 3. The CDR3 coding sequence is TGTGCCAGCGGGGACAGGGCTTATGGCTACACCTTC. Amino acid sequence: CASGDRAYGYTF.